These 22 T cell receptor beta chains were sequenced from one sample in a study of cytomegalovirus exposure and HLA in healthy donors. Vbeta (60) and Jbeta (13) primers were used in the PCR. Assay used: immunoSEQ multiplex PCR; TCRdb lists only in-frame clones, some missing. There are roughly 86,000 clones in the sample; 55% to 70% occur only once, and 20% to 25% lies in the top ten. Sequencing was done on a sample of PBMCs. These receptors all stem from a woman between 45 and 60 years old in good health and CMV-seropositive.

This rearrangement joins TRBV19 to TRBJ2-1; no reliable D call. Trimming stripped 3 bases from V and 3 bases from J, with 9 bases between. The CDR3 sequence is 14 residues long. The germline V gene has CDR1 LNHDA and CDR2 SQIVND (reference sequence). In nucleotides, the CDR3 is TGTGCCAGTAGTATTGGCACAGTCTACAATGAGCAGTTCTTC. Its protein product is CASSIGTVYNEQFF.

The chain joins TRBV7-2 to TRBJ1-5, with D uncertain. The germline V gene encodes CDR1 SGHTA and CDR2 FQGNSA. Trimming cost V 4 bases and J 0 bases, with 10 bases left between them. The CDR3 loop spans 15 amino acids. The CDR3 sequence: CASSSGLYSNQPQHF. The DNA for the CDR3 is TGTGCCAGCAGCTCCGGACTGTATAGCAATCAGCCCCAGCATTTT.

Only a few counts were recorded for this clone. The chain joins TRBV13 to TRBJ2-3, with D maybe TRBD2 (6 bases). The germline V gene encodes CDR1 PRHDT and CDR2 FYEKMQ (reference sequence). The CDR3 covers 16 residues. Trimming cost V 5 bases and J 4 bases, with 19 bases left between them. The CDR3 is CASSPRWPGDPDTQYF. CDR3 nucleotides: TGTGCCAGCAGCCCGAGGTGGCCGGGGGACCCAGATACGCAGTATTTT.

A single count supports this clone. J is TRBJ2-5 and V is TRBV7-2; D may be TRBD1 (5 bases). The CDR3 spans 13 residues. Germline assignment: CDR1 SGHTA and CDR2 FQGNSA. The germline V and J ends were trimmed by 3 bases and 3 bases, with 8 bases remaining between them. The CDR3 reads CASSFQGEETQYF. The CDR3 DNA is TGTGCCAGCAGCTTCCAGGGTGAAGAGACCCAGTACTTC.

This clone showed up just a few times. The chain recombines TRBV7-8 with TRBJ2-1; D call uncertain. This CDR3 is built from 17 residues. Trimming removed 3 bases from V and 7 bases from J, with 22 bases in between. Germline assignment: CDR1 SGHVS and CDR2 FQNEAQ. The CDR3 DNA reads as TGTGCCAGCAGCTTTCTCTATAGGCTAGTAGGTGGGAATGAGCAGTTCTTC. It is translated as CASSFLYRLVGGNEQFF.

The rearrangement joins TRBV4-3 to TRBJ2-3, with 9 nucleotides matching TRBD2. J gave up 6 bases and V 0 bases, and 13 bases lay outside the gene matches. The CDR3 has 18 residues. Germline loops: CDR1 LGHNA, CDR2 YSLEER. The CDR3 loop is CASSQEWVGSGGVDTQYF. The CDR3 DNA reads TGCGCCAGCAGCCAAGAGTGGGTGGGTAGCGGGGGAGTGGATACGCAGTATTTT.

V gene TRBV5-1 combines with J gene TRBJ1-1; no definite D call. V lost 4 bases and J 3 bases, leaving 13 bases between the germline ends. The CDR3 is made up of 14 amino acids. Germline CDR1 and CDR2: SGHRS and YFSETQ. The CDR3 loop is CASSLQSGDTEAFF. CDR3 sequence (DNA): TGCGCCAGCAGCCTCCAGTCTGGAGACACTGAAGCTTTCTTT. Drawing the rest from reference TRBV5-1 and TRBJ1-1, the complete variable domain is KAGVTQTPRYLIKTRGQQVTLSCSPISGHRSVSWYQQTPGQGLQFLFEYFSETQRNKGNFPGRFSGRQFSNSRSEMNVSTLELGDSALYLCASSLQSGDTEAFFGQGTRLTVV.

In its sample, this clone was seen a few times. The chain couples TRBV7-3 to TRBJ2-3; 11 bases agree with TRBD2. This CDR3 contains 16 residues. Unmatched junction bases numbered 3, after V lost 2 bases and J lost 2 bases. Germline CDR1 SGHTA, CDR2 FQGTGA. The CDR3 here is CASSLLAGGDTDTQYF. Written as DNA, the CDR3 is TGTGCCAGCAGCTTACTAGCGGGGGGAGACACAGATACGCAGTATTTT.

In nucleotides, the CDR3 is TGTGCCAGCAGCTTTAGGGACAGCTCTGGAAACACCATATATTTT. Translation: CASSFRDSSGNTIYF. This chain uses TRBV7-8 with TRBJ1-3; 7 bases agree with TRBD1. CDR3 length equals 15 residues. Germline trimming cut 3 bases from V and 0 bases from J; bases unmatched to any gene: 2. CDR1 and CDR2 from the germline V gene are SGHVS and FQNEAQ.

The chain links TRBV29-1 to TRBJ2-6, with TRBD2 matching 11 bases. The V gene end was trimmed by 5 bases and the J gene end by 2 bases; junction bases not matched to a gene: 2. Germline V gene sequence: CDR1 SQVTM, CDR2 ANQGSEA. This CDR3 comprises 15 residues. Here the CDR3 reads CSVRSGGAGANVLTF. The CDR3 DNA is TGCAGCGTTCGTAGCGGGGGGGCTGGGGCCAACGTCCTGACTTTC.

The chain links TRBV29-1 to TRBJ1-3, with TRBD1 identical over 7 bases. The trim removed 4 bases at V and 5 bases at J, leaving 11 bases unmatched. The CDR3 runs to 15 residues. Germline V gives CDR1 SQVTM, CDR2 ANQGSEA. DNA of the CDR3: TGCAGCGTTGTCTCCCCCGGACAGGACCGAAACACCATATATTTT. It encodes CSVVSPGQDRNTIYF.

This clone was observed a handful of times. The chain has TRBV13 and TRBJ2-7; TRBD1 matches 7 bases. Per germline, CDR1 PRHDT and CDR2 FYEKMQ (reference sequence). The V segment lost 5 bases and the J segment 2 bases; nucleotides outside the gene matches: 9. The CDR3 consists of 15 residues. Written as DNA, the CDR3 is TGTGCCAGCAGCCCCCAAGGGGACAGAACCTACGAGCAGTACTTC. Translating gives CASSPQGDRTYEQYF.

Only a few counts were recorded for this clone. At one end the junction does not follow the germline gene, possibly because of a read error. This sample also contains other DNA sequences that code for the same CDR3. The CDR3 loop reads CATLPRGDTEAFF. The CDR3 region has the DNA TGTGCCACCTTACCGCGGGGGGACACTGAAGCCTTCTTT. V gene TRBV19 combines with J gene TRBJ1-1, with D possibly being TRBD1 (6 bases). This CDR3 spans 13 amino acids. Germline assignment: CDR1 LNHDA and CDR2 SQIVND (reference sequence). The complete variable domain, with remaining parts taken from reference TRBV19 and TRBJ1-1, reads DGGITQSPKYLFRKEGQNVTLSCEQNLNHDAMYWYRQDPGQGLRLIYYSQIVNDFQKGDIAEGYSVSREKKESFPLTVTSAQKNPTAFYLCATLPRGDTEAFFGQGTRLTVV.

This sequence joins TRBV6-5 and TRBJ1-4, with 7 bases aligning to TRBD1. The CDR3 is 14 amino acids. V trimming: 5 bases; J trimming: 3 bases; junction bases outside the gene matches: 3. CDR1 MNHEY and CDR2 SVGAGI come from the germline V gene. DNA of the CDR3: TGTGCCAGCAGTACAGGGGAATCTAATGAAAAACTGTTTTTT. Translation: CASSTGESNEKLFF.

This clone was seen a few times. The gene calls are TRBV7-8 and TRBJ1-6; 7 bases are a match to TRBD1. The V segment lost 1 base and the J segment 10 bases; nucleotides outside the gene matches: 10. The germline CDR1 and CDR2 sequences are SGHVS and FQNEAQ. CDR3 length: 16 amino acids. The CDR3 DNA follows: TGTGCCAGCAGCTTAGATTCGGCAGGGGGAAGCTCACCCCTCCACTTT. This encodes CASSLDSAGGSSPLHF.

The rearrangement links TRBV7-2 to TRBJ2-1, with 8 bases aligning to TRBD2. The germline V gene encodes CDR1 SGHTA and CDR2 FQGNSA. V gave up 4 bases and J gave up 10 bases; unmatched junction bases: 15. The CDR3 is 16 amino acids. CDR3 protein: CASSSLGSGGPEEQFF. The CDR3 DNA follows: TGTGCCAGCAGCTCACTGGGGAGCGGGGGCCCCGAAGAGCAGTTCTTC.

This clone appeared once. The CDR3 sequence is CASSLQAATGMAHNYGYTF. The DNA for the CDR3 is TGTGCCAGCAGCTTACAGGCCGCGACAGGAATGGCCCATAACTATGGCTACACCTTC. This chain uses TRBV7-8 with TRBJ1-2, with D tentatively TRBD1 (6 bases). The CDR3 has 19 amino acids. Germline values: CDR1 SGHVS, CDR2 FQNEAQ. The V end was cut by 2 bases, the J end by 1 base, with 23 bases between.

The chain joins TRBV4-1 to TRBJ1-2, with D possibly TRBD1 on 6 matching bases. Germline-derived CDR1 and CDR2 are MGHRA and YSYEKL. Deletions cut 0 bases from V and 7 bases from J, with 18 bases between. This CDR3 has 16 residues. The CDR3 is CASSQDEGTGFVGYTF. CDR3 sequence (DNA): TGCGCCAGCAGCCAAGATGAGGGTACAGGGTTTGTTGGCTACACCTTC.

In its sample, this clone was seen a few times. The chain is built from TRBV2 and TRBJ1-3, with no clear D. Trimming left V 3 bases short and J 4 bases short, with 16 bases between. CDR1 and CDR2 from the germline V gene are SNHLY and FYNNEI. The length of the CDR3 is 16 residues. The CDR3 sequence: CASSESGVGLGNTIYF. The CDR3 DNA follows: TGTGCCAGCAGTGAGTCCGGGGTTGGGCTCGGAAACACCATATATTTT. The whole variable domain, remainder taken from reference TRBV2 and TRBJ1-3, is EPEVTQTPSHQVTQMGQEVILRCVPISNHLYFYWYRQILGQKVEFLVSFYNNEISEKSEIFDDQFSVERPDGSNFTLKIRSTKLEDSAMYFCASSESGVGLGNTIYFGEGSWLTVV.

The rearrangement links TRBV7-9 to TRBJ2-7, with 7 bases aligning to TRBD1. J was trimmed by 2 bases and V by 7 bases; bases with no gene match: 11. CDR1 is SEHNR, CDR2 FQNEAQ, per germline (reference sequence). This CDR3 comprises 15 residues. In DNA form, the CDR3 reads TGTGCCAGCAACAACCGGGACAGTGAAGCCTACGAGCAGTACTTC. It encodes CASNNRDSEAYEQYF.

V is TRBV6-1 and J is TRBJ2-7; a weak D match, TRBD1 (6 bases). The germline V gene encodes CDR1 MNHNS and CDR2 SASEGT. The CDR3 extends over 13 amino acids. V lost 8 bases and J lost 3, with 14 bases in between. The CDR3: CASDRDILYEQYF. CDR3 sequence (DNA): TGTGCCAGCGACCGGGACATCCTCTACGAGCAGTACTTC.

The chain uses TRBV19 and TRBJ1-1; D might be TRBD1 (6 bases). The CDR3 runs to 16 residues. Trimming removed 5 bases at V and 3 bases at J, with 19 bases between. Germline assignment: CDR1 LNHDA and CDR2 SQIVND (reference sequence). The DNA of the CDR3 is TGTGCCAGTAGTTTTCAGGGGTTCGCCAGGGACACTGAAGCTTTCTTT. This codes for CASSFQGFARDTEAFF.